The 16 T cell receptor beta chains reported below all come from one sample, sequenced in a study of T-cell memory formation after mild COVID-19 (dated by TCRdb to the early 2020s). The library was built by means of 5' RACE. TCRdb shows the sequencer as Illumina NovaSeq 6000. TCRdb handled the public reads itself, with Q25 trimming in fastp and clone calling in MiXCR, and kept productive beta chains. Entries are consolidated by CDR3 protein sequence, retaining the most common genes and DNA. This sample holds 89,000 or so distinct CDR3 sequences; about 13% were observed only once. Jointly, the top ten make up around 41% of the sample. The sample was PBMCs or a T cell subset sorted from them (not recorded which). All receptors come from a young man who had mild COVID-19 (a few samples of this study predate the infection). The sample titles of this study are shuffled in the database, so cell type and time point are left out; the donor was told from shared clones.

This chain uses TRBV5-6 with TRBJ1-2; weak D call: TRBD1 (6 bases). Germline CDR1 is SGHDT and CDR2 is YYEEEE. This CDR3 comprises 13 residues. Between the trimmed V and J ends, which lost 4 bases and 4 bases, there was a span of 11 bases. This CDR3 reads CASSHRESYGYTF. CDR3 nucleotides: TGTGCCAGCAGCCACAGGGAGAGCTATGGCTACACCTTC.

In its sample, this clonotype was seen a few times. The chain carries TRBV4-1 and TRBJ2-5; 8 nucleotides agree with TRBD2. The V gene's germline CDR1 is MGHRA and CDR2 YSYEKL. The CDR3 is 16 residues long. After removal of 1 base from V and 2 bases from J, the junction contained 6 bases not matched to a gene. DNA of the CDR3: TGCGCCAGCAGCCAAGTCCACCGGGGGGGACAAGAGACCCAGTACTTC. Amino acid sequence: CASSQVHRGGQETQYF.

This clonotype was picked up a small number of times. J is TRBJ1-2 and V is TRBV9, with 7 bases aligning to TRBD1. With 0 bases clipped from V and 7 bases from J, the junction kept 21 bases outside the gene matches. Germline assignment: CDR1 SGDLS and CDR2 YYNGEE. The CDR3 contains 19 residues. CDR3 in DNA: TGTGCCAGCAGCGTAGCAGTAAAGCGGGACAGCCTCTCCCGCAGTGGCTACACCTTC. It encodes CASSVAVKRDSLSRSGYTF.

This clonotype was observed a handful of times. The rearrangement joins TRBV5-5 to TRBJ2-7; D remains ambiguous. This CDR3 is built from 13 residues. V lost 3 bases to trimming and J lost 4 bases, with 11 bases between them. Germline CDR1 is SGHKS and CDR2 is YYEKEE (reference sequence). CDR3 nucleotides: TGTGCCAGCAGCTCCTGGGATAAATACGAGCAGTACTTC. Translation gives CASSSWDKYEQYF.

This clonotype has just a few counts. The V gene is TRBV14, the J gene TRBJ2-2; D uncertain. Looked up from germline, CDR1 is SGHDN and CDR2 is FVKESK. The CDR3 contains 14 residues. Deletions cut 1 base from V and 5 bases from J, with 8 bases between. The CDR3 DNA is TGTGCCAGCAGCCAAGTCTATGGGACCGGGGAGCTGTTTTTT. As protein: CASSQVYGTGELFF.

This chain connects TRBV11-2 to TRBJ1-6; tentative D call: TRBD1 (5 bases). This CDR3 contains 14 residues. V was trimmed by 8 bases and J by 5 bases, leaving 13 bases between them. Germline-derived CDR1 and CDR2 are SGHAT and FQNNGV. CDR3 nucleotides: TGTGCCAGCGGGCAGGGAAGGGATAATTCACCCCTCCACTTT. Its protein product is CASGQGRDNSPLHF.

This clonotype was observed a few times. The chain couples TRBV3-2 to TRBJ1-2; TRBD1, the D gene given by the table, was not confirmed from the DNA. TRBV3-2 is a documented pseudogene. The CDR3 extends over 15 amino acids. CDR3 protein: CASSPGTAQSYGYTF. In DNA, the CDR3 is TGTGCCAGCAGCCCGGGGACAGCGCAATCTTATGGCTACACCTTC.

The rearrangement joins TRBV9 to TRBJ2-1, with D possibly matching TRBD2 (6 bases). The CDR3 extends over 14 amino acids. Germline loops: CDR1 SGDLS, CDR2 YYNGEE. Trimming took 0 bases from V and 8 from J, leaving 12 bases between them. The CDR3 here is CASSVGLAGHEQFF. CDR3 DNA sequence: TGTGCCAGCAGCGTAGGCTTGGCGGGGCATGAGCAGTTCTTC.

This clonotype has only a few counts. The rearrangement links TRBV5-1 to TRBJ2-2; the match to TRBD1 covers 7 bases. CDR1 is SGHRS, CDR2 YFSETQ, per germline. The CDR3 is 14 residues long. V lost 5 bases and J lost 0; bases outside the gene matches: 1. The CDR3 here is CASRGQSNTGELFF. As DNA, the CDR3 is TGCGCCAGCAGGGGACAGTCGAACACCGGGGAGCTGTTTTTT.

Notes on this clonotype: One end of the junction does not line up with germline, which may come from a read error. V and J are TRBV7-8 and TRBJ2-5; a weak D match, TRBD2 (5 bases). The CDR3 runs to 16 residues. Germline CDR1 and CDR2: SGHVS and FQNEAQ. This CDR3 reads CARSLARAGLGETQYF. CDR3 DNA sequence: TGTGCCAGAAGCTTAGCGCGCGCCGGGTTAGGGGAGACCCAGTACTTC.

This clonotype was observed a handful of times. The chain couples TRBV6-6 to TRBJ2-3; D is perhaps TRBD2 (5 bases). Trimming pared 6 bases from V and 5 bases from J, leaving 12 bases between. Germline V lookup: CDR1 MNHNY, CDR2 SVGAGI (reference sequence). The CDR3 contains 13 residues. The CDR3 DNA reads as TGTGCCAGCAGCCCCGGGATAAAAGATACGCAGTATTTT. Translation gives CASSPGIKDTQYF.

The chain couples TRBV6-2 or TRBV6-3 to TRBJ2-7; D not certain. The CDR3 spans 12 residues. The V gene's germline CDR1 is MNHEY and CDR2 SVGEGT. V shed 4 bases and J shed 3 bases, with 7 bases lying between them. This chain's CDR3 is CASSWKGYEQYF. CDR3 in DNA: TGTGCCAGCAGTTGGAAGGGCTACGAGCAGTACTTC.

This chain connects TRBV27 to TRBJ2-7; D possibly corresponds to TRBD2 (6 bases). V gave up 6 bases and J gave up 5 bases, with 17 bases separating them. This CDR3 contains 14 residues. Looked up from germline, CDR1 is MNHEY and CDR2 is SMNVEV (reference sequence). CDR3 residues: CASRVWGGAHEQYF. The DNA of the CDR3 is TGTGCCAGCAGAGTATGGGGAGGCGCCCACGAGCAGTACTTC.

This clonotype was seen only a few times. V is TRBV29-1 and J is TRBJ2-5; 10 bases line up with TRBD1. V lost 3 bases to trimming and J lost 3 bases; unmatched junction nucleotides: 7. The V gene's germline CDR1 is SQVTM and CDR2 ANQGSEA. The CDR3 is made up of 15 amino acids. CDR3 amino acids: CSVEPEGTGEETQYF. The CDR3 bases are TGCAGCGTTGAGCCTGAAGGGACAGGGGAAGAGACCCAGTACTTC.

This clonotype has more than one count but fewer than ten. The chain combines TRBV5-1 with TRBJ2-1; D ambiguous. V was shortened by 4 bases and J by 7 bases, with 12 bases between the two germline ends. Germline V lookup: CDR1 SGHRS, CDR2 YFSETQ. The CDR3 length is 13 residues. CDR3 protein: CASSPTGRNEQFF. CDR3 sequence (DNA): TGCGCCAGCAGCCCCACGGGCCGGAATGAGCAGTTCTTC.

This clonotype was counted between two and nine times. This chain joins TRBV6-2 or TRBV6-3 and TRBJ2-1, with D possibly being TRBD1 (6 bases). The V gene's germline CDR1 is MNHEY and CDR2 SVGEGT. Trimming took off 6 bases at V and 9 bases at J, with 12 bases between the two ends. CDR3 length: 12 amino acids. CDR3 sequence: CASSPGGFEQFF. The DNA of the CDR3 is TGTGCCAGCAGCCCTGGGGGCTTTGAGCAGTTCTTC.